The rows below give T cell receptor beta chains drawn from one sample of a study of control samples from healthy donors and cancer patients. Produced via immunoSEQ multiplex PCR; TCRdb's table is partial and in-frame only. The data show some 95,000 clones, 79% seen once. Sequences were obtained from blood. These receptor sequences come from a woman aged 25-40 years in good health. Each CDR3 is given with its conserved first and last residue. A D gene is named only where the DNA matches it firmly. Clone sizes are given selectively: once, few, many, or a class where the clone is expanded.

few	TRBV19	TRBJ2-1	.	TGTGCCAGTAGTACCCCGCAGGGTCGGGATGAGCAGTTCTTC	CASSTPQGRDEQFF
medium-sized	TRBV4-3	TRBJ1-6	TRBD1	TGCGCCAGCAGCCAAAGCAGCAGGGGGAGAGGTTCACCCCTCCACTTT	CASSQSSRGRGSPLHF
.	TRBV9	TRBJ1-3	.	TGTGCCAGCAGCCCACGACAGGCCTCTGGAAACACCATATATTTT	CASSPRQASGNTIYF
once	TRBV3-1/TRBV3-2	TRBJ2-2	.	TGTGCCAGCAGCCAGGACTCCACCGGGGAGCTGTTTTTT	CASSQDSTGELFF
.	TRBV30	TRBJ1-2	.	TGTGCCTGGTCTGACAGAAACTATGGCTACACCTTC	CAWSDRNYGYTF
once	TRBV5-1	TRBJ1-2	.	TGCGCCAGCAGCTGGGCCCCCAGGGCCGATGGCTACACCTTC	CASSWAPRADGYTF
.	TRBV9	TRBJ2-7	TRBD1	TGTGCCAGCAGCGGTCGGACAGGGGGTTCCTACGAGCAGTACTTC	CASSGRTGGSYEQYF
.	TRBV19	TRBJ2-2	TRBD2	TGTGCCAGTAGTTTCTTCCCGGGACTAGCGGGGGGGCGCACCGGGGAGCTGTTTTTT	CASSFFPGLAGGRTGELFF
once	TRBV6-4	TRBJ2-1	.	TGTGCCAGCTCGGTGGGGGCCTACAATGAGCAGTTCTTC	CASSVGAYNEQFF
.	TRBV12-3/TRBV12-4	TRBJ1-1	.	TGTGCCAGCAGTTCGGGGTTGGGGACTGAAGCTTTCTTT	CASSSGLGTEAFF